Listed below are T cell receptor beta chains from one sample, sequenced in a study of blood T cell repertoires in COVID-19. Assay: immunoSEQ multiplex PCR; the TCRdb copy retains only in-frame clones and omits some. The profile covers about 270,000 clones, with approximately 82% appearing a single time and roughly 3.1% taken by the ten largest. Sequenced material: peripheral blood. These receptors all come from a young woman with acute or convalescent COVID-19. CDR3s leave out the opening cysteine and the closing phenylalanine or tryptophan. The D gene is left open where the match is weak.

ASSLGDGRAKNEQF	TRBJ2-1	TRBV7-2	TRBD2
ASSSPYRDSLDNEQF	TRBJ2-1	TRBV9	TRBD1
ASSYRASPGELF	TRBJ2-2	TRBV6-5	.
ARGLARETQY	TRBJ2-5	TRBV30	TRBD2
ASSLRLAGDTQY	TRBJ2-3	TRBV5-4	TRBD2
ASSSASRWNEQF	TRBJ2-1	TRBV27	.
ASSVEPAGTYEQY	TRBJ2-7	TRBV9	TRBD2
ASSYKGAFYEQY	TRBJ2-7	TRBV6-6	TRBD1
ASSPWTRVGETQY	TRBJ2-5	TRBV14	TRBD2
ASSGALSGANVLT	TRBJ2-6	TRBV18	.
ASSSPGTSGPEQF	TRBJ2-1	TRBV11-2	TRBD2
ASSSRLARNEQF	TRBJ2-1	TRBV11-2	TRBD2
ASSQSSSYNEQF	TRBJ2-1	TRBV14	.
ASSPGHRGYEQY	TRBJ2-7	TRBV19	.
ASSPLQELYGYT	TRBJ1-2	TRBV18	.
ATSPWGGLAPYEQY	TRBJ2-7	TRBV15	TRBD2
ASSSGLAGVETQY	TRBJ2-5	TRBV11-2	TRBD2
ASGTGNSPLH	TRBJ1-6	TRBV12-5	TRBD1
SGSGGNNNEQF	TRBJ2-1	TRBV29-1	.
ASSALGLSSSYNEQF	TRBJ2-1	TRBV7-9	.
ASSQGQGAFGGYT	TRBJ1-2	TRBV4-1	TRBD1
AWSVSFGNEQF	TRBJ2-1	TRBV30	.
ASSSTGGPFYNEQF	TRBJ2-1	TRBV7-2	TRBD1
AISEFNNEQF	TRBJ2-1	TRBV10-3	.
ANSQEGGGLAAPMSSYEQY	TRBJ2-7	TRBV4-1	TRBD2
ASSARTDYNEQF	TRBJ2-1	TRBV9	.
ASSQDSFLYTQY	TRBJ2-3	TRBV14	.
ASTLDRANTEAF	TRBJ1-1	TRBV19	TRBD1
ASSGGLAGYEQY	TRBJ2-7	TRBV19	TRBD2
ASSQDLRGSSYEQY	TRBJ2-7	TRBV3-1/TRBV3-2	.
ASSDRGMGNTIY	TRBJ1-3	TRBV6-5	.
ASGGLADTGELF	TRBJ2-2	TRBV12-5	TRBD2
ASSQDGRSGFISYEQY	TRBJ2-7	TRBV14	.
ASSGHYAGGTGELF	TRBJ2-2	TRBV25-1	TRBD2
ASSTRTGRGMNTEAF	TRBJ1-1	TRBV11-2	TRBD1
SAKDFLEQY	TRBJ2-7	TRBV20-1	.
ASSEGLAGPGANVLT	TRBJ2-6	TRBV5-1	TRBD2
ASSTHRSWSLGGEAF	TRBJ1-1	TRBV19	.
ASSIGLTSSYNEQF	TRBJ2-1	TRBV19	.